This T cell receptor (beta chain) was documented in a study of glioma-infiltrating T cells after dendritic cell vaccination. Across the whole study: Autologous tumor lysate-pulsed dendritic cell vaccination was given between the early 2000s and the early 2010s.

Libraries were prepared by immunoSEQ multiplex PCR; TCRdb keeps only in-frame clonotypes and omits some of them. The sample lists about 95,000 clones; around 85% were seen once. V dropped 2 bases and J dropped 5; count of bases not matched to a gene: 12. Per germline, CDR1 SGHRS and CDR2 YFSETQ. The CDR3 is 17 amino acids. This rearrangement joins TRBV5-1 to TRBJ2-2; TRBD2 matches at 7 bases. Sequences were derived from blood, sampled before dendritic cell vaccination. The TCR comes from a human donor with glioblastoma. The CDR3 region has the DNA TGCGCCAGCAGCTTCGGTGCGCAGCTGGGAGGGACCGGGGAGCTGTTTTTT. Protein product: CASSFGAQLGGTGELFF.